These 5 T cell receptor beta chains were all obtained from the same sample, sequenced in a study of OX40 agonist ivuxolimab in advanced cancers. The table came from immunoSEQ multiplex PCR; TCRdb's copy has only in-frame clones and leaves some out. This sample has 70,000 or so clones, with about 85% found just once. The sequenced sample was CD4+ or CD8+ T cells sorted from blood, obtained in a trial of the OX40 agonist ivuxolimab. The receptors shown here come from an adult with an advanced solid tumor such as melanoma, head and neck, liver or kidney cancer.

This chain links TRBV28 with TRBJ2-6, with TRBD1 matching over 9 bases. Trimming cost V 4 bases and J 4 bases; bases outside gene matches: 14. Germline CDR1 MDHEN, CDR2 SYDVKM. The CDR3 has 19 amino acids. CDR3 sequence: CASSSILRQGVSGANVLTF. CDR3 sequence (DNA): TGTGCCAGCAGTTCTATCCTTAGACAGGGGGTATCCGGGGCCAACGTCCTGACTTTC.

This chain connects TRBV7-3 to TRBJ1-1; maybe TRBD1 (5 bases). The CDR3 is made up of 14 amino acids. V dropped 3 bases and J dropped 5 bases, with 13 bases sitting between them. Germline V gene sequence: CDR1 SGHTA, CDR2 FQGTGA. CDR3 region: CASSFQGSGTEAFF. The CDR3 nucleotides read TGTGCCAGCAGCTTCCAGGGAAGTGGAACTGAAGCTTTCTTT.

This chain uses TRBV7-9 with TRBJ1-6; 10 bases align to TRBD1. This CDR3 is 14 amino acids long. Germline CDR1 reads SEHNR; CDR2 reads FQNEAQ (reference sequence). Trimming at V came to 5 bases and at J to 7 bases, leaving 2 bases not matched to a gene. Written as DNA, the CDR3 is TGTGCCAGCAGCGCGGACAGGGGGAATTCACCCCTCCACTTT. It translates to CASSADRGNSPLHF.

The chain joins TRBV18 to TRBJ2-7; 8 positions match TRBD1. V shed 6 bases and J 5 bases; nucleotides not matched to a gene: 24. The V gene's germline CDR1 is KGHSH and CDR2 LQKENI. CDR3 length: 19 residues. The CDR3 protein is CASSNLPGTGFSARDEQYF. CDR3 DNA: TGTGCCAGCTCTAACTTACCGGGGACAGGCTTTTCTGCCCGGGACGAGCAGTACTTC.

The rearrangement links TRBV20-1 to TRBJ2-7; unclear D gene. The V end lost 7 bases, the J end lost 3 bases, and 10 bases lay between the germline ends. The CDR3 totals 11 residues. Germline lookup yields CDR1 DFQATT and CDR2 SNEGSKA (reference sequence). CDR3 residues: CSGIYGYEQYF. The CDR3 nucleotides are TGCAGTGGAATTTACGGCTACGAGCAGTACTTC.